A single TCR beta chain is shown here with its context. These data belong to a study of cytotoxic CD8 clonotypes in ibrutinib-treated CLL. About the research overall: The sample average was 255,043 productive templates and approximately 94,000 productive rearrangements.

The table came from immunoSEQ multiplex PCR; TCRdb's copy has only in-frame clones and leaves some out. The table lists around 140,000 clones, approximately 83% of them singletons, with about 2% in the top ten. The CDR3 spans 14 residues. Germline lookup yields CDR1 MRHNA and CDR2 SNTAGT. The V end lost 3 bases, the J end lost 7 bases, and 15 bases lay between the germline ends. The receptor was derived from a human donor with chronic lymphocytic leukemia. Specimen: PBMCs, collected after 24 months of ibrutinib treatment. The gene calls are TRBV6-4 and TRBJ1-1; D gene uncertain. CDR3 region: CASSEHGAGGEAFF. In DNA form, the CDR3 reads TGTGCCAGCAGTGAGCATGGTGCAGGCGGTGAAGCTTTCTTT.